This entry features one T cell receptor beta chain sequence. No antigen is known for it. This specimen comes from a study of Ad26.COV2.S vaccination and SARS-CoV-2 variants. Study information: Of the COV1001 trial arms, the Ad26.COV2.S arm included the donor. Findings and caveats of the study: Responses of spike-specific T cells (both CD8+ and CD4+) reportedly showed substantial breadth after vaccination.

The CDR3 runs 13 residues. The V gene's germline CDR1 is SGHVS and CDR2 FQNEAQ. Deletions cut 3 bases from V and 8 bases from J, with 13 bases between. Clones were read by immunoSEQ multiplex PCR, and TCRdb kept only the in-frame ones, dropping some. The sample includes approximately 360,000 clones, roughly four fifths of them seen just once. Stated treatment: over 15 received Ad26.COV2.S at low or high dose, single or two shots; several received placebo; per-sample allocation not given. Day 63 after the first vaccine or placebo injection was the time point for sampling. Adults aged 18-55 years in Boston included the donor.

Sequenced here: peripheral blood, sampled in a trial of Ad26.COV2.S vaccine versus placebo. This sequence was found in a person aged 18 to 65 who received the Ad26.COV2.S COVID-19 vaccine or a placebo. The chain links TRBV7-8 to TRBJ1-2, with TRBD1 as a possible D gene (6 bases). The CDR3 spells CASSLRWGAGYTF. The DNA of the CDR3 is TGTGCCAGCAGCTTGAGGTGGGGGGCGGGCTACACCTTC.